This TCR beta chain originates from a study of T-cell memory formation after mild COVID-19. Study results and limitations: Cross-reactive memory appears to have joined, as suggested by some responding clones showing up in pre-infection memory. A second wave expanding day 15 to 37 was CD4+-biased; contracting clones were balanced.

This clonotype turned up a few times. Its antigen is unknown. The 5'RACE method, run with constant-segment primers, produced TCR alpha and TCR beta cDNA libraries (carrying sample barcodes and UMIs). TCRdb fed the 5' RACE reads into MiXCR, producing one record per CDR3 protein. The sample includes about 320,000 distinct CDR3 sequences, roughly an eighth of them seen just once. The CDR3 contains 15 residues. Germline CDR1 reads SNHLY; CDR2 reads FYNNEI. Between the trimmed V and J ends, which lost 0 bases and 8 bases, there was a span of 16 bases. Material for sequencing was PBMCs or a T cell subset sorted from them (not recorded which). This TCR derives from a man between 18 and 35 years old who had mild COVID-19 (a few samples of this study predate the infection). Cell type and time point are not known. The chain links TRBV2 to TRBJ1-2; D call uncertain. The CDR3 coding sequence is TGTGCCAGCAGTGAAGCGCAGGCGAGTTACCTAGGCTACACCTTC. Amino acid sequence: CASSEAQASYLGYTF.